This TCR beta chain was identified in a study of blood T cell repertoires in COVID-19. Method: immunoSEQ multiplex PCR; TCRdb's copy keeps in-frame clones and lacks some. The data show approximately 330,000 clones, about 91% seen once. This TCR came from a man aged 25-40 years with COVID-19, enrolled during active disease. Sequencing used peripheral blood.

The CDR3 DNA follows: TGCGCCAGCAGCGCAGGGGACTATGGCTACACCTTC. The encoded protein is CASSAGDYGYTF. This sequence joins TRBV5-1 and TRBJ1-2, with a possible D match to TRBD1 (6 bases). The V end lost 4 bases, the J end lost 3 bases, and 7 bases lay between the germline ends. The CDR3 covers 12 residues. Looked up from germline, CDR1 is SGHRS and CDR2 is YFSETQ.